This T cell receptor (beta chain) appears in the sequencing data of a study of spatial heterogeneity in lung cancer. Time point given: sample taken at primary tumor resection. Whole RNA obtained from tumor, nontumor lung or frozen PBMC underwent sequencing without sorting. Samples were obtained from roughly 65 donors, all untreated early-stage non-small cell lung cancer patients. This clonotype was counted ten times or more. Its cognate antigen is unknown. Study conclusions and caveats: Ubiquitous, expanded tumor-derived TCRs were more frequently observed in blood at resection than at follow-up.

In the library, each TCR cDNA molecule bore its own unique molecular identifier. MiXCR was run by TCRdb on the 5' RACE reads, yielding one entry per CDR3 protein. The sample includes about 25,000 distinct CDR3 sequences, 5.5% to 8% of them seen just once. This CDR3 has 16 residues. V shed 2 bases, J shed 8 bases, and the junction held 11 bases outside the gene matches. Germline V CDR1 and CDR2: SGHTA, FQGNSA. This sequence originates from a male donor with early-stage non-small cell lung cancer. This chain connects TRBV7-2 to TRBJ1-4; 7 positions match TRBD1. The specimen was PBMCs, collected at surgery. CDR3 protein: CASSLSPDRVVEKLFF. CDR3 in DNA: TGTGCCAGCAGCTTATCGCCCGACAGGGTGGTCGAAAAACTGTTTTTT.